This T cell receptor (beta chain) was observed in a study of shared clonotypes between healthy human individuals. As processed by the authors: ImmunoSEQ sequences covered only the junction and lacked quality scores; filtering therefore differed. The repertoire was sequenced with immunoSEQ multiplex PCR; TCRdb's copy has only in-frame clones and lacks some. D and trimming were read from the DNA, whereas the V and J calls and clone size are those reported in that table. The table shows hundreds of thousands of clones, with around 95% occurring only once. The study's findings and limits: Donor scarcity curtailed the genetic and exposure-history diversity represented herein.

On this clone: Antigen specificity is unknown.

The V end was cut by 0 bases, the J end by 4 bases, with 10 bases between. The CDR3 sequence is 15 residues long. Germline V CDR1 and CDR2: MNHEY, SMNVEV (reference sequence). CD8 cells regarded as naive lacked CD45RO, were positively chosen for CCR7, and omitted terminally differentiated effector memory CD45RA+ cells. This chain joins TRBV27 and TRBJ2-4, with D perhaps assigned TRBD1 or TRBD2 (5 bases each). The sequence derives from a woman younger than 45 in good health. The sample comprised naive CD8+ T cells sorted from blood. The DNA for the CDR3 is TGTGCCAGCAGTTTATCGGGGGAGCCGAAAAACATTCAGTACTTC. Amino acid sequence: CASSLSGEPKNIQYF.